This TCR beta chain was retrieved from a study of cytomegalovirus exposure and HLA in healthy donors. The study, taken as a whole, reports: A later analysis linked a missense variant in DCLRE1C to the trimming of TCR beta V and J genes.

Whereas donors were nominally healthy upon sampling, unrecorded immune exposures were probable. In the PCR, 60 Vbeta and 13 Jbeta primers were used. Clones were sequenced by immunoSEQ multiplex PCR, and TCRdb holds only the in-frame ones, with some missing. The sample yields tens of thousands of clones, of which the top ten take up roughly 3.8%. The CDR3 has 15 amino acids. V was clipped by 4 bases and J by 0 bases; unmatched bases: 6. Per germline, CDR1 SGHVS and CDR2 FNYEAQ. Details on this clone: The antigen remains unidentified.

This clonotype was sampled from a female donor in good health and CMV-seropositive. The chain has TRBV7-6 and TRBJ2-7; 7 bases agree with TRBD1. Sequences were obtained from PBMCs. CDR3 nucleotide sequence: TGTGCCAGCAGCTCCGAGACAGGGACCTCCTACGAGCAGTACTTC. This codes for CASSSETGTSYEQYF.